The 18 T cell receptor beta chains presented below share a single source sample, sequenced in a study of tumor and adjacent non-tumor tissue in lung cancer. This sample's RNA came from whole unsorted tissue. Distant lung tissue was collected more than 3 cm away from the tumor edge. The library came from three nested PCR rounds adapted from ARM-PCR protocols. TCRdb re-called the multiplex PCR reads through MiXCR, storing one row per CDR3 protein. The table records some 70,000 distinct CDR3 sequences, roughly 75% of them present only once. What was sequenced was distant non-tumor lung tissue. These receptors came from a woman aged 50 to 60 with non-small cell lung cancer.

Of note for this clonotype: One base away lies a much larger clone, so this may be a sequencing read error. This chain uses TRBV4-2 with TRBJ1-3; 9 positions match TRBD1. The CDR3 covers 15 residues. Germline V gives CDR1 LGHNA, CDR2 YNFKEQ. CDR3 sequence (DNA): TGTACCAGCAGCGAGACAGGGGGGACTGGAAACACCATATATTTT. Its translation is CTSSETGGTGNTIYF.

A note on this clonotype: At one end, the junction sequence differs from germline, possibly due to a read error. The chain has TRBV11-2 and TRBJ2-1, with TRBD2 matching over 10 bases. Germline V gene lookup returns CDR1 SGHAT and CDR2 FQNNGV. CDR3 size: 15 residues. The CDR3 DNA follows: TGTGCCAGCAGGTTAGAACTAGCGGGGTACAATGAGCAATTCTTC. This encodes CASRLELAGYNEQFF.

As regards this clonotype: No conserved phenylalanine or tryptophan is present at the end of the CDR3, so a read error is the likely explanation. The limits of the CDR3 on the DNA are not certain, so only TCRdb's listed CDR3 is given. The chain carries TRBV12-3 or TRBV12-4 and TRBJ2-7; no DNA check was done on the table's D call, TRBD1. A total of 14 residues make up the CDR3, ends included. CDR3 loop: CASNLQGNTGLWYL.

V is TRBV20-1 and J is TRBJ1-1, with TRBD1 matching 7 bases. The CDR3 is 13 amino acids. V lost 6 bases and J lost 6; bases outside the gene matches: 10. Germline lookup yields CDR1 DFQATT and CDR2 SNEGSKA (reference sequence). Written as DNA, the CDR3 is TGCAGTGCGACCCCGTTCAGGGGGTCTGAAGCTTTCTTT. Translation: CSATPFRGSEAFF.

In its sample, this clonotype was seen once. One junction end does not reproduce the germline sequence, and a read error may be involved. The CDR3: CASIGTGVYERYF. In DNA, the CDR3 is TGTGCCAGCATCGGGACAGGGGTATACGAGCGGTACTTC. The V gene is TRBV28, the J gene TRBJ2-7, with 10 bases identical to TRBD1. The CDR3 extends over 13 amino acids. Germline values: CDR1 MDHEN, CDR2 SYDVKM.

This clonotype was observed at least ten times. The chain joins TRBV20-1 to TRBJ1-2; no firm D call. The germline V gene encodes CDR1 DFQATT and CDR2 SNEGSKA (reference sequence). This CDR3 contains 11 residues. Trimming took 3 bases from V and 7 from J, leaving 9 bases between them. The CDR3, as DNA: TGCAGTGCTAGTTGGGAGACTGGCTACACCTTC. It encodes CSASWETGYTF.

Regarding this clonotype: This may arise from a read error, as a much more abundant clone is one base away. The chain has TRBV7-8 and TRBJ2-6; D is uncertain. The CDR3 spans 13 residues. Between the trimmed V and J ends, which lost 1 base and 3 bases, there was a span of 1 base. CDR1 and CDR2 from the germline V gene are SGHVS and FQNEAQ. CDR3 sequence reads: CASSLVGANVLTF. CDR3 coding DNA: TGTGCCAGCAGCTTAGTTGGGGCCAACGTCCTGACTTTC.

The sample holds many counts of this clonotype. The gene calls are TRBV28 and TRBJ2-5; D gene unclear. CDR3 length equals 14 residues. The V end lost 5 bases, the J end lost 4 bases, and 14 bases lay between the germline ends. Germline V gives CDR1 MDHEN, CDR2 SYDVKM. This CDR3 reads CASSPPPRRETQYF. CDR3 in DNA: TGTGCCAGCAGTCCCCCCCCCAGGCGAGAGACCCAGTACTTC.

This clonotype was observed once. A read error may produce the germline difference seen at one junction end. V usage is TRBV7-9 and J usage is TRBJ2-4; TRBD1 agrees at 10 bases. CDR1 and CDR2 from the germline V gene are SEHNR and FQNEAQ (reference sequence). The CDR3 totals 15 residues. The CDR3 sequence: CVSSASPGTGEIQYF. CDR3 coding DNA: TGTGTCAGCAGCGCAAGTCCCGGGACAGGGGAGATTCAGTACTTC. The variable domain in full, completed from reference TRBV7-9 and TRBJ2-4, reads DTGVSQNPRHKITKRGQNVTFRCDPISEHNRLYWYRQTLGQGPEFLTYFQNEAQLEKSRLLSDRFSAERPKGSFSTLEIQRTEQGDSAMYLCVSSASPGTGEIQYFGAGTRLSVL.

The table lists this clonotype with a count of one. At one end the junction does not follow the germline gene, possibly because of a read error. The J gene is TRBJ2-5, the V gene TRBV29-1; TRBD1 agrees at 7 bases. The CDR3 contains 12 residues. The germline V gene encodes CDR1 SQVTM and CDR2 ANQGSEA. The CDR3, as DNA: TGTAGCGCTATACGACAGGGAGAGACCAAGTACTTC. It is translated as CSAIRQGETKYF.

This clonotype occurred a few times. This may arise from a read error, as a much more abundant clone is one base away. The chain carries TRBV20-1 and TRBJ2-4, with D hard to call. The CDR3 is 15 residues long. Germline CDR1 is DFQATT and CDR2 is SNEGSKA (reference sequence). This chain's CDR3 is CSAREDGVAENIQYF. The CDR3 DNA is TGCAGTGCTAGGGAAGACGGAGTAGCCGAAAACATTCAGTACTTC.

A word on this clonotype: A much larger clone is a single base away; this may be a read error. This chain uses TRBV6-2 or TRBV6-3 with TRBJ2-7, with 12 bases aligning to TRBD2. Trimming cost V 5 bases and J 6 bases; bases outside gene matches: 5. This CDR3 is 14 amino acids long. Per germline, CDR1 MNHEY and CDR2 SVGEGT. The CDR3 reads CASSRLAGVLEQYF. The CDR3 region has the DNA TGTGCCAGCAGTCGACTAGCGGGAGTGCTCGAGCAGTACTTC.

On this clonotype: This may arise from a read error, as a much more abundant clone is one base away. The chain recombines TRBV28 with TRBJ2-7; D might be TRBD1 (5 bases). Germline CDR1 and CDR2: MDHEN and SYDVKM. The length of the CDR3 is 14 residues. The CDR3 region has the DNA TGTGCCAGCAGTTTCCGCAGGGTTACCTACGAGCGGTACTTC. Its translation is CASSFRRVTYERYF.

This clonotype was found a few times. A much larger clone sits a single nucleotide away, making a read error possible. V gene TRBV20-1 combines with J gene TRBJ2-3; 9 nucleotides match TRBD2. From germline, CDR1 is DFQATT and CDR2 SNEGSKA (reference sequence). CDR3 size: 17 residues. With 4 bases clipped from V and 4 bases from J, the junction kept 15 bases outside the gene matches. The DNA for the CDR3 is TGCAGTGCTAAAGACCATAGCGGGAGCGGTCCCCCAGATACGCAGTATTTT. It specifies CSAKDHSGSGPPDTQYF.

Of note for this clonotype: Here the CDR3 omits its conserved ending phenylalanine or tryptophan, so a read error is the likely source. The V call is TRBV20-1, the J call TRBJ2-2; TRBD2 agrees at 7 bases. This CDR3 has 14 amino acids. CDR1 is DFQATT, CDR2 SNEGSKA, per germline (reference sequence). V shed 2 bases and J 8 bases; nucleotides not matched to a gene: 8. In DNA form, the CDR3 reads TGCAGTGCTAGAACAGCGGGAATCAGTGGGGAGCTGTTTTAT. This codes for CSARTAGISGELFY.

With respect to this clonotype: A single base separates this from a much larger clone, so it may be a read error. This sequence joins TRBV6-1 and TRBJ2-7; D not certain. This CDR3 has 11 residues. CDR1 and CDR2 from the germline V gene are MNHNS and SASEGT. V was shortened by 6 bases and J by 3 bases, with 6 bases between the two germline ends. The CDR3 region is CASRNSYEQYF. The CDR3, as DNA: TGTGCCAGCAGGAATAGCTACGAGCAGTACTTC.

This chain connects TRBV7-3 to TRBJ2-3; D is unclear. V lost 5 bases and J 3 bases, leaving 15 bases between the germline ends. The CDR3 spans 15 residues. Germline CDR1 and CDR2: SGHTA and FQGTGA. CDR3 DNA sequence: TGTGCCAGCAGCCCAAGCCGAACTCTTACAGATACGCAGTATTTT. This encodes CASSPSRTLTDTQYF.

With respect to this clonotype: One end of the junction fails to match germline, which may point to a read error. The V gene is TRBV10-3, the J gene TRBJ2-2, with D possibly being TRBD2 (5 bases). The germline CDR1 and CDR2 sequences are ENHRY and SYGVKD. CDR3 length equals 14 residues. The CDR3 is CVISESMADGELFF. CDR3 sequence (DNA): TGTGTCATCAGTGAGTCGATGGCAGACGGGGAACTATTTTTT.